Sample share makes the clone carrying this T cell receptor beta chain hyperexpanded. Its target is unknown. TRBV12-4/TRBJ1-2 clonotypes were amplified with adaptor-ligated barcode primers. One entry per CDR3 protein, called by TCRdb with MiXCR from the multiplex PCR reads. The repertoire has around 820 distinct CDR3 sequences, roughly 20% of them found once; the top ten carry roughly 49%. Findings and caveats of the study: Naive CD4+ cells shared about an eighth of tumor Treg sequences. The TCR gene usage of tumor memory CD4+ T cells clustered together with blood and lymph node memory CD4+ cells and with lymph node naive CD4+ cells. Tumor Tregs overlapped most with tumor, then blood, naive CD4+ cells.

V lost 3 bases to trimming and J lost 7 bases, with 6 bases between them. The CDR3 runs 11 residues. The sorted Tregs were CD4+CD25+CD127-/low cells. This receptor was identified in a female donor with breast cancer. The specimen was Tregs sorted from blood. The chain recombines TRBV12-3 or TRBV12-4 with TRBJ1-2; D is uncertain. The CDR3 spells CASSFGFGYTF. CDR3 nucleotides: TGTGCCAGCAGTTTTGGTTTTGGCTACACCTTC.